The source of this TCR beta chain is a study of shared clonotypes between healthy human individuals. Germline V CDR1 and CDR2: SEHNR, FQNEAQ (reference sequence). V gave up 3 bases and J gave up 2 bases, with 10 bases separating them. The CDR3 spans 14 residues. Repertoires were generated with immunoSEQ multiplex PCR, while TCRdb's copy carries only in-frame clones and drops some. Of millions of clones in the sample, 90% to 95% were seen once. This clonotype was sampled from a man aged 18-30 years in good health. Material for sequencing was naive CD4+ T cells sorted from blood. Subset of the sample: CD45RA+ positively selected. The V gene is TRBV7-9, the J gene TRBJ1-1; the D is unclear. The CDR3 bases are TGTGCCAGCAGCTTTGACGTCGTAAACACTGAAGCTTTCTTT. Translation: CASSFDVVNTEAFF.